This TCR beta chain emerged from a study of shared clonotypes between healthy human individuals. General study results and limits: Clonotypes shared by all four donors outscored non-shared clonotypes in generation probability.

As for this clone: Antigen unknown.

Participating donors were healthy, HIV-negative adults free of recent acute infections or vaccinations. Those who donated, Caucasian adults without exception, all lived in Nashville, Tennessee. TCRdb keeps only in-frame clones here, not all; method: immunoSEQ multiplex PCR. The sample holds approximately 110,000 clones, about 70% seen once. This clonotype was sampled from a woman between 25 and 40 years old in good health. The specimen was memory CD8+ T cells sorted from blood. Regarding subset: CD45RO+ cells pooled with CCR7-negative TemRA cells.

The CDR3 nucleotides are TGTGCCAGCAGTCCCGGGACAGGGGGCGAAGAGACCCAGTACTTC. Translation gives CASSPGTGGEETQYF. The chain recombines TRBV5-8 with TRBJ2-5, with 12 nucleotides matching TRBD1. Germline V lookup: CDR1 SGHTS, CDR2 YDEGEE. There are 15 residues in the CDR3. The J segment lost 3 bases and the V segment lost 5 bases, leaving 5 bases of the junction unmatched.